This entry describes one T cell receptor (beta chain). This CDR3 region has 13 residues. Germline loops: CDR1 SGHTA, CDR2 FQGNSA. V gave up 5 bases and J gave up 8 bases, with 15 bases separating them. These data originate in a study of blood T cell repertoires in COVID-19. Looking at the study overall: Sites in the United States, Italy and Spain provided acute and convalescent COVID-19 samples. PBMCs, B-cell-depleted T cells, or T cells were the source of the cDNA or gDNA that made up the material.

Data came from immunoSEQ multiplex PCR; TCRdb stores just in-frame clones and leaves some out. The sample has 200,000 to 300,000 clones; around 87% are singletons. Sequences were obtained from peripheral blood. This chain links TRBV7-2 with TRBJ1-2, with unresolved D. This sequence originates from an older woman with active or convalescent COVID-19. This chain's CDR3 is CASSPGYEGGYTF. CDR3 in DNA: TGTGCCAGCAGCCCCGGATATGAGGGCGGCTACACCTTC.